This T cell receptor beta chain originates from a study of T cells after yellow fever vaccination. TCRdb fed the 5' RACE reads into MiXCR, producing one record per CDR3 protein. The repertoire holds some 130,000 distinct CDR3 sequences, with under 8% as singletons. Study results and caveats: The booster response re-showed most primary clones: approximately 95% CD4, approximately 85% CD8. Any FACS-sorted repertoire could hold abundant clonotypes that contaminate it from the bulk population.

This CDR3 is 15 amino acids long. In germline, CDR1 is SGHRS, CDR2 YFSETQ. This clonotype was seen repeatedly, ten times or more. Its antigen is currently unknown. The junction departs from the called germline gene at one end, perhaps through a read error. The TCR was taken from a man aged 25 to 40 who received the YFV17D yellow fever vaccine. This specimen was CD4+ T cells sorted from PBMCs, taken 10 days after the yellow fever booster vaccination. The genes are TRBV5-1 and TRBJ1-4; weak D call: TRBD1 (5 bases). CDR3: CASSLEGKPNEKLLF. In DNA form, the CDR3 reads TGCGCCAGCAGCTTGGAGGGGAAACCTAATGAAAAACTGTTGTTT.